The 30 T cell receptor beta chains reported below all come from one sample, sequenced in a study of blood T cell repertoires in COVID-19. Repertoires were generated with immunoSEQ multiplex PCR, while TCRdb's copy carries only in-frame clones and drops some. The profile covers fewer than 250,000 clones, with 85% to 90% appearing a single time and around 23% taken by the ten largest. Sequenced input: PBMCs or T cells enriched from blood (not recorded which). These TCRs come from a woman between 40 and 50 years old in a cohort exposed to, infected with or recovered from COVID-19 (not recorded which).

The chain uses TRBV6-2 or TRBV6-3 and TRBJ1-3; the match to TRBD1 covers 7 bases. V shed 0 bases and J 2 bases; nucleotides not matched to a gene: 4. The germline V gene has CDR1 MNHEY and CDR2 SVGEGT. The CDR3 totals 16 residues. CDR3 in amino acids: CASSYSGQDPGNTIYF. For the CDR3, the DNA is TGTGCCAGCAGTTACTCCGGACAGGACCCTGGAAACACCATATATTTT.

J is TRBJ2-7 and V is TRBV3-1 (or the pseudogene TRBV3-2); D might be TRBD2 (6 bases). The CDR3 runs to 12 residues. Germline V gene data show CDR1 as LGHDT and CDR2 as YNNKEL (reference sequence). Trimming pared 8 bases from V and 9 bases from J, leaving 17 bases between. In DNA form, the CDR3 reads TGTGCCAGCTCAGGCCGGGGAGGTACGCAGTACTTC. It encodes CASSGRGGTQYF.

V and J are TRBV30 and TRBJ2-6; the D is unclear. The CDR3 covers 14 residues. Per germline, CDR1 GTSNPN and CDR2 SVGIG (reference sequence). V lost 4 bases and J 0 bases, leaving 7 bases between the germline ends. CDR3 coding DNA: TGTGCCTGGAAGACACTCTCTGGGGCCAACGTCCTGACTTTC. Its protein product is CAWKTLSGANVLTF.

The table lists this clone with a count of one. Germline and junction disagree at one end, which may indicate a read error. V gene TRBV27 combines with J gene TRBJ2-6; 8 nucleotides align to TRBD2. CDR3 length: 13 amino acids. The V gene's germline CDR1 is MNHEY and CDR2 SMNVEV (reference sequence). The DNA for the CDR3 is TGTGCCAGCAGTCCGGGGGGGGGCAACGTCCTGACTTTC. It translates to CASSPGGGNVLTF.

This clone was detected once. This sequence joins TRBV2 and TRBJ2-7; D unresolved. The CDR3 is made up of 13 amino acids. The V gene lost 4 bases and the J gene lost 7 bases, with 14 bases spanning the gap. The germline V gene encodes CDR1 SNHLY and CDR2 FYNNEI. CDR3 DNA sequence: TGTGCCAGCAGTGGGCTAGACCCTTGGGAGCAGTACTTC. It specifies CASSGLDPWEQYF.

This rearrangement joins TRBV10-1 to TRBJ2-1; the D gene is possibly TRBD2 (6 bases). Trimming took off 8 bases at V and 2 bases at J, with 16 bases between the two ends. This CDR3 has 15 amino acids. Germline-derived CDR1 and CDR2 are WNHNN and SYGVQD (reference sequence). CDR3 sequence: CASFHSGAAYNEQFF. In DNA form, the CDR3 reads TGCGCCAGCTTCCATTCGGGAGCCGCCTACAATGAGCAGTTCTTC.

This sequence joins TRBV28 and TRBJ2-7; TRBD1 agrees at 10 bases. The CDR3 sequence is 16 residues long. With 6 bases clipped from V and 3 bases from J, the junction kept 11 bases outside the gene matches. Germline lookup yields CDR1 MDHEN and CDR2 SYDVKM. CDR3 nucleotide sequence: TGTGCCAGCAGATTGAATGGGGGACAGGGGTACTACGAGCAGTACTTC. The encoded protein is CASRLNGGQGYYEQYF.

The chain has TRBV19 and TRBJ1-1; maybe TRBD1 (6 bases). V was trimmed by 1 base and J by 0 bases, leaving 18 bases between them. This CDR3 has 18 residues. CDR1 is LNHDA and CDR2 is SQIVND in the germline V gene (reference sequence). For the CDR3, the DNA is TGTGCCAGTAGTATAGCCTTTAGGACAGCAGACCTGAACACTGAAGCTTTCTTT. Amino acids: CASSIAFRTADLNTEAFF.

DNA of the CDR3: TGTGCCAGTTCAGGGGGGGAAGCTTTCTTT. Translated, it gives CASSGGEAFF. This rearrangement joins TRBV19 to TRBJ1-1, with 7 bases identical to TRBD1. Trimming removed 8 bases from V and 8 bases from J; junction bases left unmatched: 2. From germline, CDR1 is LNHDA and CDR2 SQIVND (reference sequence). This CDR3 spans 10 amino acids.

This chain joins TRBV6-4 and TRBJ2-1; TRBD2 is a possible D gene (7 bases). V gave up 2 bases and J gave up 9 bases, with 20 bases separating them. The CDR3 covers 16 residues. In germline, CDR1 is MRHNA, CDR2 SNTAGT. This CDR3 is CASSDGGGMTVGEQFF. The DNA of the CDR3 is TGTGCCAGCAGTGACGGGGGGGGCATGACGGTGGGTGAGCAGTTCTTC.

J is TRBJ1-2 and V is TRBV4-1; unclear D gene. The CDR3 consists of 16 residues. CDR1 is MGHRA, CDR2 YSYEKL, per germline. Trimming pared 0 bases from V and 0 bases from J, leaving 11 bases between. The CDR3 DNA is TGCGCCAGCAGCCAAGATTGGCAGTCTGCTAACTATGGCTACACCTTC. Residues: CASSQDWQSANYGYTF.

DNA of the CDR3: TGTGCCAGCAGTCAGGACAGGGGCACTGAAGCTTTCTTT. This translates into CASSQDRGTEAFF. This chain links TRBV7-6 with TRBJ1-1; 9 bases map to TRBD1. V lost 6 bases to trimming and J lost 4 bases; unmatched junction nucleotides: 3. The CDR3 is 13 amino acids. Per the germline V gene, CDR1 is SGHVS and CDR2 is FNYEAQ.

The J gene is TRBJ2-2, the V gene TRBV7-6; 11 nucleotides align to TRBD2. Germline V CDR1 and CDR2: SGHVS, FNYEAQ. The CDR3 contains 16 residues. J gave up 3 bases and V 5 bases, and 5 bases lay outside the gene matches. The CDR3 sequence: CASSPRGLADTGELFF. As DNA, the CDR3 is TGTGCCAGCAGCCCGCGGGGACTAGCGGACACCGGGGAGCTGTTTTTT.

The V and J genes are TRBV6-5 and TRBJ1-5, with a weak D call TRBD1 (5 bases). The germline V and J ends were trimmed by 8 bases and 0 bases, with 11 bases remaining between them. This CDR3 is built from 14 residues. CDR1 MNHEY and CDR2 SVGAGI come from the germline V gene. CDR3 DNA sequence: TGTGCCAGCGGCGGGACGGATAGCAATCAGCCCCAGCATTTT. Amino acids: CASGGTDSNQPQHF.

CDR3 in amino acids: CASSSPGFFSYNEQFF. Here the CDR3 DNA reads TGTGCCAGCAGCTCCCCGGGTTTTTTCTCCTACAATGAGCAGTTCTTC. The chain uses TRBV11-3 and TRBJ2-1; D ambiguous. CDR1 is SGHNT and CDR2 is YENEEA in the germline V gene. CDR3 length equals 16 residues. V dropped 4 bases and J dropped 0 bases, with 13 bases sitting between them.

The chain recombines TRBV6-4 with TRBJ2-2; D unclear. V was pared by 8 bases and J by 1 base, with 11 bases between. Germline V CDR1 and CDR2: MRHNA, SNTAGT. The CDR3 length is 14 residues. The CDR3 sequence: CASSAGENTGELFF. Written as DNA, the CDR3 is TGTGCCAGCTCAGCCGGAGAGAACACCGGGGAGCTGTTTTTT.

The chain combines TRBV7-2 with TRBJ2-7, with a tentative D call TRBD1 (5 bases). Trimming took 1 base from V and 4 from J, leaving 8 bases between them. The germline gives CDR1 SGHTA, CDR2 FQGNSA. The CDR3 loop spans 13 amino acids. CDR3 in DNA: TGTGCCAGCAGCTTAGGGGGCTGGTACGAGCAGTACTTC. This sequence encodes CASSLGGWYEQYF.

The chain links TRBV9 to TRBJ2-1, with TRBD2 matching over 11 bases. Germline assignment: CDR1 SGDLS and CDR2 YYNGEE. The CDR3 runs 17 residues. V shed 6 bases, J shed 0 bases, and the junction held 8 bases outside the gene matches. CDR3 amino acids: CASTEGLAVTSYNEQFF. The DNA of the CDR3 is TGTGCCAGCACCGAGGGACTAGCGGTTACCTCCTACAATGAGCAGTTCTTC.

This clone appeared a single time. The chain carries TRBV4-1 and TRBJ1-1; no reliable D call. This CDR3 is built from 13 residues. Trimming shortened V by 1 base and J by 5 bases, and 8 bases separated the two germline ends. CDR1 and CDR2 from the germline V gene are MGHRA and YSYEKL. The CDR3: CASSQAQRTEAFF. In DNA, the CDR3 is TGCGCCAGCAGCCAAGCCCAGCGGACTGAAGCTTTCTTT.

V gene TRBV29-1 combines with J gene TRBJ1-2, with TRBD1 matching over 7 bases. In germline, CDR1 is SQVTM, CDR2 ANQGSEA. CDR3 length: 14 residues. V shed 3 bases, J shed 7 bases, and the junction held 11 bases outside the gene matches. CDR3 bases: TGCAGCGTTGAGCGACCTCGACAGGGACCTGGCTACACCTTC. Translation: CSVERPRQGPGYTF.

J is TRBJ2-2 and V is TRBV29-1; 10 bases fit TRBD1. The trim removed 4 bases at V and 7 bases at J, leaving 3 bases unmatched. Germline V CDR1 and CDR2: SQVTM, ANQGSEA. The CDR3 runs to 13 residues. The CDR3 is CSVGGTGVGELFF. As DNA, the CDR3 is TGCAGCGTTGGTGGGACAGGGGTCGGGGAGCTGTTTTTT.

Only a few counts were recorded for this clone. J is TRBJ1-1 and V is TRBV6-1; TRBD1 is a possible D gene (5 bases). Germline V CDR1 and CDR2: MNHNS, SASEGT. V was trimmed by 3 bases and J by 4 bases, leaving 12 bases between them. The length of the CDR3 is 14 residues. The CDR3 spells CASSEVDSITEAFF. The CDR3 DNA is TGTGCCAGCAGTGAGGTCGACAGTATCACTGAAGCTTTCTTT.

This chain joins TRBV5-1 and TRBJ1-1, with no clear D. The germline V gene has CDR1 SGHRS and CDR2 YFSETQ. CDR3 size: 15 residues. Trimming took off 4 bases at V and 3 bases at J, with 16 bases between the two ends. The CDR3 sequence is CASSPRPREHTEAFF. The CDR3 nucleotides read TGCGCCAGCAGCCCCCGCCCGAGGGAGCACACTGAAGCTTTCTTT.

Here the CDR3 DNA reads TGTGCCAGCAGCACCGGGACTAGCGGGTACAATGAGCAGTTCTTC. Translated: CASSTGTSGYNEQFF. The chain joins TRBV7-2 to TRBJ2-1, with TRBD2 matching 12 bases. The junction had 3 bases not matched to a gene; V was cut back by 5 bases and J by 4 bases. CDR1 is SGHTA and CDR2 is FQGNSA in the germline V gene. This CDR3 has 15 amino acids.

The rearrangement links TRBV19 to TRBJ1-1; possibly TRBD1 for D (6 bases). V gave up 5 bases and J gave up 7 bases, with 14 bases separating them. CDR1 LNHDA and CDR2 SQIVND come from the germline V gene (reference sequence). The CDR3 is 13 amino acids. The CDR3 DNA follows: TGTGCCAGTAGTGTCCGGACAGCCCGTGAAGCTTTCTTT. Its translation is CASSVRTAREAFF.

The chain is built from TRBV19 and TRBJ2-7, with 14 bases aligning to TRBD2. From germline, CDR1 is LNHDA and CDR2 SQIVND (reference sequence). This CDR3 has 16 amino acids. Germline trimming cut 0 bases from V and 5 bases from J; bases unmatched to any gene: 3. The CDR3 loop is CASSIDGTSGRDEQYF. The CDR3 DNA follows: TGTGCCAGTAGTATAGATGGGACTAGCGGGAGAGACGAGCAGTACTTC. Together with reference TRBV19 and TRBJ2-7, the CDR3 gives the full variable domain: DGGITQSPKYLFRKEGQNVTLSCEQNLNHDAMYWYRQDPGQGLRLIYYSQIVNDFQKGDIAEGYSVSREKKESFPLTVTSAQKNPTAFYLCASSIDGTSGRDEQYFGPGTRLTVT.

The J gene is TRBJ2-1, the V gene TRBV10-3, with no clear D. Deletions cut 3 bases from V and 6 bases from J, with 6 bases between. The CDR3 loop spans 12 amino acids. Germline V gives CDR1 ENHRY, CDR2 SYGVKD. DNA of the CDR3: TGTGCCATCAGTGAACTGAGCAATGAGCAGTTCTTC. It codes for CAISELSNEQFF.

This clone occurred once. DNA of the CDR3: TGTGCCAGCAGCTTAACCGGGACAGGATTGATGAACACTGAAGCTTTCTTT. Translated, it gives CASSLTGTGLMNTEAFF. V gene TRBV11-2 combines with J gene TRBJ1-1, with 8 bases matching TRBD1. The length of the CDR3 is 17 residues. J was trimmed by 0 bases and V by 2 bases; bases with no gene match: 8. Germline V gene data show CDR1 as SGHAT and CDR2 as FQNNGV.

CDR3 amino acids: CASSAGGPAYNEQFF. In DNA, the CDR3 is TGCGCCAGCAGCGCCGGGGGGCCAGCCTACAATGAGCAGTTCTTC. This chain joins TRBV5-1 and TRBJ2-1; weak D call: TRBD2 (7 bases). The CDR3 runs 15 residues. The V end was cut by 4 bases, the J end by 2 bases, with 13 bases between. Germline V gene data show CDR1 as SGHRS and CDR2 as YFSETQ.

The genes are TRBV5-4 and TRBJ2-3; TRBD2 is a possible D gene (5 bases). Trimming took off 3 bases at V and 5 bases at J, with 16 bases between the two ends. Germline CDR1 and CDR2: SGHNT and YYREEE (reference sequence). The CDR3 consists of 15 residues. In DNA, the CDR3 is TGTGCCAGCAGCTCCGGACTCCAGACTATAGATACGCAGTATTTT. Translated: CASSSGLQTIDTQYF.